One sample yielded the 23 T cell receptor beta chains listed below, sequenced in a study of blood T cells in healthy people across ages. Using a J-beta primer mix together with a sample-barcoded 5' primer, a second PCR was run for roughly 6 to 12 cycles. TCRdb ran MiXCR on the 5' RACE reads and lists one entry per CDR3 protein. This sample carries about 1.6 million distinct CDR3 sequences, about 31% of them seen once, and the ten largest clones take about 11%. The sample taken for sequencing was blood. The origin of the receptors is a woman in her twenties or thirties in good health.

The genes are TRBV7-2 and TRBJ1-4; D perhaps matches TRBD1 (5 bases). CDR1 and CDR2 (germline): SGHTA, FQGNSA. Trimming shortened V by 1 base and J by 3 bases, and 15 bases separated the two germline ends. CDR3 length: 17 residues. In DNA form, the CDR3 reads TGTGCCAGCAGCTTAGGGGCTGGGGGGTCGCCTAATGAAAAACTGTTTTTT. This translates into CASSLGAGGSPNEKLFF. Supplemented by reference TRBV7-2 and TRBJ1-4, the full variable domain reads GAGVSQSPSNKVTEKGKDVELRCDPISGHTALYWYRQSLGQGLEFLIYFQGNSAPDKSGLPSDRFSAERTGGSVSTLTIQRTQQEDSAVYLCASSLGAGGSPNEKLFFGSGTQLSVL.

The chain recombines TRBV7-8 with TRBJ1-5; 7 positions match TRBD1. Trimming cost V 3 bases and J 6 bases; bases outside gene matches: 5. Germline assignment: CDR1 SGHVS and CDR2 FQNEAQ. The CDR3 runs 14 residues. CDR3 region: CASSFSDRVQPQHF. The CDR3 region has the DNA TGTGCCAGCAGCTTCTCAGACAGGGTTCAGCCCCAGCATTTT.

This clonotype was detected many times. J is TRBJ2-3 and V is TRBV10-3, with D unresolved. There are 14 residues in the CDR3. Trimming took 7 bases from V and 1 from J, leaving 12 bases between them. Germline V gene lookup returns CDR1 ENHRY and CDR2 SYGVKD. CDR3 sequence (DNA): TGTGCCATCAATCAAGCTTCTGGCACAGATACGCAGTATTTT. Its translation: CAINQASGTDTQYF.

Concerning this clonotype itself: A clone one base away is much larger, so this may be a read error. The chain uses TRBV4-1 and TRBJ2-7; no definite D call. The V gene's germline CDR1 is MGHRA and CDR2 YSYEKL. CDR3 length equals 17 residues. V was clipped by 1 base and J by 4 bases, with 20 bases between them. CDR3 coding DNA: TGCGCCAGCAGCCAAGTCCCCCACTCTCGTCCCATATACGAGCAGTACTTC. Translation: CASSQVPHSRPIYEQYF.

The chain is built from TRBV7-8 and TRBJ1-1; 7 nucleotides agree with TRBD1. CDR3 length: 17 residues. V was clipped by 1 base and J by 1 base; unmatched bases: 9. The V gene's germline CDR1 is SGHVS and CDR2 FQNEAQ. In nucleotides, the CDR3 is TGTGCCAGCAGCTTAGGCCCGGGACAGACTACGAACACTGAAGCTTTCTTT. Translation: CASSLGPGQTTNTEAFF.

The chain is built from TRBV20-1 and TRBJ1-5; possibly TRBD1 for D (5 bases). There are 14 residues in the CDR3. CDR1 and CDR2 from the germline V gene are DFQATT and SNEGSKA (reference sequence). Deletions cut 5 bases from V and 4 bases from J, with 15 bases between. The CDR3 DNA sequence: TGCAGTGCTGCCGGGGGGATTAATAATCAGCCCCAGCATTTT. It codes for CSAAGGINNQPQHF.

This clonotype was detected a few times. This rearrangement joins TRBV12-3 or TRBV12-4 to TRBJ1-5; 8 bases map to TRBD1. The CDR3 extends over 14 amino acids. V gave up 6 bases and J gave up 8 bases; unmatched junction bases: 9. The CDR3 is CASSGRQGLEPQHF. CDR3 sequence (DNA): TGTGCCAGCAGCGGACGACAGGGGCTGGAGCCCCAGCATTTT.

This clonotype was seen many times. The gene calls are TRBV12-3 or TRBV12-4 and TRBJ2-6; no clear D gene. Deletions cut 6 bases from V and 0 bases from J, with 9 bases between. This CDR3 contains 15 residues. The CDR3 loop reads CASRLSGSGANVLTF. The CDR3 region has the DNA TGTGCCAGCAGACTCTCGGGCTCTGGGGCCAACGTCCTGACTTTC.

In this sample, this clonotype turned up once. This may be a read error, as it is one base from a much larger clone. The chain recombines TRBV12-3 or TRBV12-4 with TRBJ2-6; 9 nucleotides agree with TRBD1. The CDR3 has 15 residues. CDR3 in DNA: TGTGCCGGCAGGGGACAGGGATATGGGGCCAACGTCCTGACTTTC. Encoded protein: CAGRGQGYGANVLTF.

This clonotype appeared many times. V and J are TRBV12-3 or TRBV12-4 and TRBJ2-5; D possibly matches TRBD1 or TRBD2 (6 bases each). V was pared by 6 bases and J by 1 base, with 21 bases between. CDR3 length: 17 residues. The CDR3 spells CASRLKFLGGSQETQYF. Here the CDR3 DNA reads TGTGCCAGCAGACTGAAGTTTTTGGGGGGCTCCCAAGAGACCCAGTACTTC.

The chain recombines TRBV6-6 with TRBJ1-1, with a tentative D call TRBD1 (6 bases). This CDR3 is 14 amino acids long. Trimming took off 5 bases at V and 7 bases at J, with 17 bases between the two ends. The germline CDR1 and CDR2 sequences are MNHNY and SVGAGI (reference sequence). CDR3 nucleotide sequence: TGTGCCAGCAGTATACAGGGCGCCTCGCGTGAAGCTTTCTTT. Translating it yields CASSIQGASREAFF.

This clonotype occurred a few times. The chain is built from TRBV7-9 and TRBJ2-5; TRBD1 matches at 8 bases. The germline CDR1 and CDR2 sequences are SEHNR and FQNEAQ (reference sequence). This CDR3 region has 14 residues. V shed 5 bases and J 2 bases; nucleotides not matched to a gene: 4. The CDR3 coding sequence is TGTGCCAGCAGCCAACAGGGGGTTCAAGAGACCCAGTACTTC. Amino acids: CASSQQGVQETQYF.

In the case of this clonotype: Germline and junction disagree at one end, which may indicate a read error. The chain has TRBV14 and TRBJ2-1; perhaps TRBD2 as D (5 bases). CDR3 length equals 14 residues. In germline, CDR1 is SGHDN, CDR2 FVKESK. The CDR3 loop is CASSVRRRSSERFF. CDR3 DNA: TGTGCCAGCAGCGTTCGCCGGAGGTCGAGTGAGCGGTTCTTC.

In this sample, this clonotype turned up a few times. Written as DNA, the CDR3 is TGTGCCAGCAGCCGACTAGCGGGAGGGCCCGAGGAGGAGACCCAGTACTTC. Its protein product is CASSRLAGGPEEETQYF. This chain connects TRBV3-1 to TRBJ2-5; 14 nucleotides match TRBD2. V was pared by 4 bases and J by 5 bases, with 9 bases of the junction left unmatched. Germline-derived CDR1 and CDR2 are LGHDT and YNNKEL (reference sequence). CDR3 size: 17 residues.

For the CDR3, the DNA is TGCGCCAGCTCCAAGCCGGACACCACAGATACGCAGTATTTT. It yields the protein CASSKPDTTDTQYF. This chain links TRBV5-1 with TRBJ2-3, with D possibly being TRBD1 (5 bases). CDR1 SGHRS and CDR2 YFSETQ come from the germline V gene. The CDR3 is 14 amino acids. The ends were cut back, 7 bases at V and 2 bases at J, with 14 bases in the middle.

The chain combines TRBV28 with TRBJ2-7, with no clear D. This CDR3 has 12 amino acids. The V gene lost 8 bases and the J gene lost 6 bases, with 14 bases spanning the gap. CDR1 and CDR2 from the germline V gene are MDHEN and SYDVKM. The CDR3 reads CASGIKGSEQYF. CDR3 nucleotides: TGTGCCAGCGGGATTAAAGGTTCCGAGCAGTACTTC.

This clonotype was counted between two and nine times. The chain couples TRBV4-1 to TRBJ1-6, with D possibly being TRBD1 (5 bases). Between the trimmed V and J ends, which lost 4 bases and 8 bases, there was a span of 18 bases. There are 16 residues in the CDR3. The germline V gene encodes CDR1 MGHRA and CDR2 YSYEKL. CDR3 region: CASSLGGTKWDSPLHF. CDR3 nucleotide sequence: TGCGCCAGCAGCCTGGGAGGGACCAAATGGGATTCACCCCTCCACTTT.

This clonotype turned up a few times. The V call is TRBV25-1, the J call TRBJ1-1; weak D call: TRBD1 (5 bases). Germline CDR1 and CDR2: MGHDK and SYGVNS. The ends were cut back, 5 bases at V and 1 base at J, with 14 bases in the middle. This CDR3 comprises 15 residues. The DNA of the CDR3 is TGTGCCAGCAGTCAGCGAGGGACGGCGAACACTGAAGCTTTCTTT. It yields the protein CASSQRGTANTEAFF.

V usage is TRBV27 and J usage is TRBJ2-1; 10 bases agree with TRBD2. V shed 6 bases, J shed 9 bases, and the junction held 11 bases outside the gene matches. The CDR3 loop spans 15 amino acids. Germline V lookup: CDR1 MNHEY, CDR2 SMNVEV (reference sequence). The CDR3 here is CASSPGASGRGEQFF. The CDR3 DNA sequence: TGTGCCAGCAGCCCCGGGGCTAGCGGGAGAGGTGAGCAGTTCTTC.

The table lists this clonotype with a few counts. This chain links TRBV7-6 with TRBJ2-5; D possibly corresponds to TRBD1 (5 bases). Trimming removed 5 bases from V and 0 bases from J, with 19 bases in between. This CDR3 region has 17 residues. Germline V lookup: CDR1 SGHVS, CDR2 FNYEAQ. For the CDR3, the DNA is TGTGCCAGCAGCCCCTCTGGGGCTCTGGTGGACCAAGAGACCCAGTACTTC. Translation: CASSPSGALVDQETQYF.

This chain connects TRBV20-1 to TRBJ1-2, with D perhaps TRBD1 (5 bases). Germline V gene data show CDR1 as DFQATT and CDR2 as SNEGSKA (reference sequence). This CDR3 is 12 amino acids long. V was pared by 4 bases and J by 6 bases, with 12 bases between. This chain's CDR3 is CSATGTEHGYTF. CDR3 sequence (DNA): TGCAGTGCTACCGGGACGGAGCATGGCTACACCTTC.

This clonotype showed up just a few times. V gene TRBV7-3 combines with J gene TRBJ2-7; TRBD1 might be the D (7 bases). V gave up 5 bases and J gave up 4 bases, with 15 bases separating them. From germline, CDR1 is SGHTA and CDR2 FQGTGA. The CDR3 sequence is 14 residues long. The CDR3 DNA reads as TGTGCCAGCAGCCATGGAGGGGGCGAGTACGAGCAGTACTTC. Its protein is CASSHGGGEYEQYF.

V and J are TRBV2 and TRBJ1-2; no reliable D call. V lost 10 bases and J 2 bases, leaving 11 bases between the germline ends. CDR1 and CDR2 from the germline V gene are SNHLY and FYNNEI. This CDR3 region has 12 residues. The CDR3 is CAIWTANYGYTF. CDR3 nucleotides: TGTGCCATATGGACCGCAAACTATGGCTACACCTTC.